One sample yielded the 20 T cell receptor beta chains listed below, sequenced in a study of neoadjuvant anti-PD-1 for oral cavity cancer. The method was immunoSEQ multiplex PCR; TCRdb's version includes in-frame clones alone and lacks a portion of them. The data hold about 16,000 clones, with under 75% observed a single time. The sample here was PBMCs, taken before nivolumab (anti-PD-1) treatment. These TCRs come from a person aged 40 to 85 with oral cavity squamous cell carcinoma.

The V gene is TRBV27, the J gene TRBJ2-7; TRBD2 aligns across 11 bases. CDR1 and CDR2 from the germline V gene are MNHEY and SMNVEV (reference sequence). The V segment lost 2 bases and the J segment 6 bases; nucleotides outside the gene matches: 3. This CDR3 has 14 residues. For the CDR3, the DNA is TGTGCCAGCAGTTTAACTAGCGGGAGCCCCGAGCAGTACTTC. The encoded protein is CASSLTSGSPEQYF.

The V call is TRBV10-2, the J call TRBJ2-6; no clear D. The CDR3 contains 16 residues. Germline assignment: CDR1 WSHSY and CDR2 SAAADI. The V and J ends lost 0 bases and 2 bases respectively, with 8 bases between them. CDR3 DNA: TGCGCCAGCAGTGAGTCGACGGCACCTGGGGCCAACGTCCTGACTTTC. Protein product: CASSESTAPGANVLTF.

V gene TRBV11-2 combines with J gene TRBJ1-3, with D perhaps matching TRBD1 (5 bases). Germline lookup yields CDR1 SGHAT and CDR2 FQNNGV. The CDR3 is 15 amino acids. V lost 3 bases to trimming and J lost 0 bases, with 9 bases between them. The CDR3 DNA is TGTGCCAGCAGCTTGGGACCGAGCTCTGGAAACACCATATATTTT. Translated, it gives CASSLGPSSGNTIYF.

This clone was recorded once. The chain employs TRBV5-1 and TRBJ2-5; 11 bases fit TRBD2. Looked up from germline, CDR1 is SGHRS and CDR2 is YFSETQ. This CDR3 has 18 amino acids. V was pared by 6 bases and J by 1 base, with 14 bases of the junction left unmatched. The CDR3 here is CASNQNLAGGPFQETQYF. CDR3 nucleotide sequence: TGCGCCAGCAACCAGAACTTAGCGGGAGGGCCTTTCCAAGAGACCCAGTACTTC.

This chain joins TRBV10-2 and TRBJ2-3; D remains unclear. The V end lost 2 bases, the J end lost 11 bases, and 14 bases lay between the germline ends. CDR1 is WSHSY, CDR2 SAAADI, per germline. The CDR3 extends over 13 amino acids. CDR3 sequence reads: CASSEVAVWMQYF. The CDR3 DNA follows: TGCGCCAGCAGTGAGGTCGCAGTTTGGATGCAGTATTTT.

The rearrangement uses TRBV29-1 and TRBJ1-1, with TRBD1 identical over 11 bases. V shed 7 bases, J shed 9 bases, and the junction held 7 bases outside the gene matches. The CDR3 spans 12 residues. Germline V gives CDR1 SQVTM, CDR2 ANQGSEA. CDR3 sequence (DNA): TGCAGCGCTGCCGGGACAGGGGGACAAGCTTTCTTT. It specifies CSAAGTGGQAFF.

This clone was found a few times. The chain uses TRBV19 and TRBJ1-3, with D possibly matching TRBD1 (5 bases). V shed 4 bases and J shed 5 bases, with 9 bases lying between them. Germline CDR1 LNHDA, CDR2 SQIVND (reference sequence). The CDR3 consists of 13 residues. The CDR3 region is CASSTGPRNTIYF. CDR3 nucleotides: TGTGCCAGTAGTACAGGGCCTCGAAACACCATATATTTT.

This rearrangement joins TRBV11-2 to TRBJ1-5, with no clear D. Germline lookup yields CDR1 SGHAT and CDR2 FQNNGV. CDR3 size: 16 residues. Trimming took off 1 base at V and 0 bases at J, with 10 bases between the two ends. The CDR3 here is CASSLGRGYSNQPQHF. In DNA, the CDR3 is TGTGCCAGCAGCTTAGGACGGGGATATAGCAATCAGCCCCAGCATTTT.

The chain links TRBV10-2 to TRBJ2-7; no clear D. CDR3 length equals 12 residues. Germline V gene lookup returns CDR1 WSHSY and CDR2 SAAADI. The V end was cut by 6 bases, the J end by 4 bases, with 10 bases between. The chain's CDR3 is CASSPDGYEQYF. The CDR3 DNA reads as TGCGCCAGCAGCCCGGACGGGTACGAGCAGTACTTC.

The CDR3 region has the DNA TGTGCCTGGAGTGTACCTCGACAACTAGTAGCCAAAAACATTCAGTACTTC. Translated: CAWSVPRQLVAKNIQYF. The V and J genes are TRBV30 and TRBJ2-4; the D gene is possibly TRBD2 (5 bases). The CDR3 loop spans 17 amino acids. CDR1 GTSNPN and CDR2 SVGIG come from the germline V gene (reference sequence). Trimming cost V 0 bases and J 0 bases, with 15 bases left between them. Using reference TRBV30 and TRBJ2-4 for the parts outside the CDR3, the full variable domain is SQTIHQWPATLVQPVGSPLSLECTVEGTSNPNLYWYRQAAGRGLQLLFYSVGIGQISSEVPQNLSASRPQDRQFILSSKKLLLSDSGFYLCAWSVPRQLVAKNIQYFGAGTRLSVL.

The V call is TRBV10-3, the J call TRBJ1-3; the match to TRBD1 covers 10 bases. Germline V lookup: CDR1 ENHRY, CDR2 SYGVKD. CDR3 size: 15 residues. The junction had 2 bases not matched to a gene; V was cut back by 4 bases and J by 2 bases. The CDR3 DNA reads TGTGCCATCAGTGCGACAGGGGGCACTGGAAACACCATATATTTT. Its protein is CAISATGGTGNTIYF.

This chain uses TRBV28 with TRBJ2-7; D is possibly TRBD1 (6 bases). The CDR3 has 13 residues. V was cut by 4 bases and J by 4 bases, with 11 bases left in between. Germline CDR1 and CDR2: MDHEN and SYDVKM. CDR3 amino acids: CASSSRDTYEQYF. The DNA for the CDR3 is TGTGCCAGCAGTTCTCGGGACACATACGAGCAGTACTTC. The complete variable domain, with remaining parts taken from reference TRBV28 and TRBJ2-7, reads DVKVTQSSRYLVKRTGEKVFLECVQDMDHENMFWYRQDPGLGLRLIYFSYDVKMKEKGDIPEGYSVSREKKERFSLILESASTNQTSMYLCASSSRDTYEQYFGPGTRLTVT.

The chain has TRBV7-8 and TRBJ2-7; D not certain. Germline values: CDR1 SGHVS, CDR2 FQNEAQ. The germline V and J ends were trimmed by 1 base and 0 bases, with 10 bases remaining between them. This CDR3 has 15 residues. The CDR3 DNA reads as TGTGCCAGCAGCTTAGAAGGGATAAGCTCCTACGAGCAGTACTTC. It is translated as CASSLEGISSYEQYF.

The CDR3 is CASSPRDARQPQHF. DNA of the CDR3: TGTGCCAGCAGTCCCCGGGACGCCCGTCAGCCCCAGCATTTT. The rearrangement links TRBV6-1 to TRBJ1-5; perhaps TRBD1 as D (5 bases). Trimming stripped 5 bases from V and 6 bases from J, with 14 bases between. There are 14 residues in the CDR3. CDR1 and CDR2 from the germline V gene are MNHNS and SASEGT.

J is TRBJ1-3 and V is TRBV6-1, with no clear D. Germline lookup yields CDR1 MNHNS and CDR2 SASEGT. CDR3 length: 17 residues. V was cut by 0 bases and J by 4 bases, with 16 bases left in between. The CDR3 here is CASSEAPLDWAGNTIYF. The CDR3 DNA reads as TGTGCCAGCAGTGAAGCGCCCCTGGATTGGGCGGGAAACACCATATATTTT.

CDR3 loop: CASRGPLFYGYTF. The CDR3 DNA reads as TGTGCCAGCAGAGGACCCCTCTTTTATGGCTACACCTTC. The chain employs TRBV5-6 and TRBJ1-2; D is ambiguous. This CDR3 comprises 13 residues. The V and J ends lost 5 bases and 5 bases respectively, with 13 bases between them. Germline V CDR1 and CDR2: SGHDT, YYEEEE.

The rearrangement uses TRBV9 and TRBJ2-3; a weak D match, TRBD2 (5 bases). With 4 bases removed from V and 0 bases from J, the gap between germline ends came to 15 bases. There are 16 residues in the CDR3. Looked up from germline, CDR1 is SGDLS and CDR2 is YYNGEE. CDR3 sequence reads: CASSRLAAASTDTQYF. The CDR3 nucleotides are TGTGCCAGCAGCCGCCTAGCCGCCGCCAGCACAGATACGCAGTATTTT. Full variable domain (rest looked up from reference TRBV9 and TRBJ2-3): DSGVTQTPKHLITATGQRVTLRCSPRSGDLSVYWYQQSLDQGLQFLIQYYNGEERAKGNILERFSAQQFPDLHSELNLSSLELGDSALYFCASSRLAAASTDTQYFGPGTRLTVL.

J is TRBJ2-7 and V is TRBV15; a weak D match, TRBD1 (5 bases). CDR1 LNHNV and CDR2 YYDKDF come from the germline V gene (reference sequence). The CDR3 contains 15 residues. Trimming removed 0 bases from V and 0 bases from J, with 9 bases in between. For the CDR3, the DNA is TGTGCCACCAGCAGAGACAGACAGAGCTCCTACGAGCAGTACTTC. Its protein is CATSRDRQSSYEQYF.

The rearrangement links TRBV14 to TRBJ2-7, with TRBD1 matching over 8 bases. CDR3 size: 16 residues. J lost 3 bases, V lost 0 bases, and 7 bases had no gene match. Per the germline V gene, CDR1 is SGHDN and CDR2 is FVKESK. CDR3 sequence: CASSQEGRTGLYEQYF. The DNA for the CDR3 is TGTGCCAGCAGCCAAGAAGGTAGGACAGGGCTCTACGAGCAGTACTTC.

The chain uses TRBV19 and TRBJ2-2; D gene ambiguous. The CDR3 loop spans 14 amino acids. Germline V CDR1 and CDR2: LNHDA, SQIVND (reference sequence). Trimming cost V 4 bases and J 1 base, with 7 bases left between them. Written as DNA, the CDR3 is TGTGCCAGTAGTAAAGCCGTGAACACCGGGGAGCTGTTTTTT. Amino acid sequence: CASSKAVNTGELFF.